This section outlines one T cell receptor (beta chain) sequence together with its context. Its antigen is not identified. This specimen belongs to a study of shared clonotypes between healthy human individuals. Whole-study findings and limits: Naive subsets usually exceeded memory subsets in estimated richness.

Terminally differentiated effector memory CD45RA+ cells were excluded from the naive CD8 cells, which were CD45RO-negative and positively selected for CCR7. Genomic DNA of each subset was evenly split across several immunoSEQ plates. Clones were read by immunoSEQ multiplex PCR, and TCRdb kept only the in-frame ones, dropping some. The sample gives roughly 2 million clones, around 96% of which show up once; 0.85% to 1.3% is in the top ten. The junction had 3 bases not matched to a gene; V was cut back by 5 bases and J by 5 bases. Germline CDR1 SNHLY, CDR2 FYNNEI. This CDR3 is built from 14 residues. Sequencing was performed on naive CD8+ T cells sorted from blood. The TCR sequence derives from a man between 18 and 35 years old in good health. The chain carries TRBV2 and TRBJ2-5, with 12 bases fitting TRBD2. CDR3 sequence: CASSPSGGEETQYF. The CDR3 DNA is TGTGCCAGCAGTCCTAGCGGGGGGGAGGAGACCCAGTACTTC.